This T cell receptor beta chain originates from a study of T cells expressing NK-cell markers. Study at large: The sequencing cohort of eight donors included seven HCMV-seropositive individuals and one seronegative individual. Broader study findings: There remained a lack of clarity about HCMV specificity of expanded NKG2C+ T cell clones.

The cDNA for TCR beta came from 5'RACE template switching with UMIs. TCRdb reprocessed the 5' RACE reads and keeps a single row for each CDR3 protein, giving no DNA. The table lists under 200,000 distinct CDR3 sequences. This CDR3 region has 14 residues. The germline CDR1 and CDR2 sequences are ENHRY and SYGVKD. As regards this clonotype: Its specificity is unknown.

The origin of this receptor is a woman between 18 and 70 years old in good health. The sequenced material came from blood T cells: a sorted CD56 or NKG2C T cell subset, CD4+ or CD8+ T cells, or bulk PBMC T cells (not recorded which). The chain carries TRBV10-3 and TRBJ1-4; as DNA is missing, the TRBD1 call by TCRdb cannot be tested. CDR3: CAISRDRSGEKLFF.